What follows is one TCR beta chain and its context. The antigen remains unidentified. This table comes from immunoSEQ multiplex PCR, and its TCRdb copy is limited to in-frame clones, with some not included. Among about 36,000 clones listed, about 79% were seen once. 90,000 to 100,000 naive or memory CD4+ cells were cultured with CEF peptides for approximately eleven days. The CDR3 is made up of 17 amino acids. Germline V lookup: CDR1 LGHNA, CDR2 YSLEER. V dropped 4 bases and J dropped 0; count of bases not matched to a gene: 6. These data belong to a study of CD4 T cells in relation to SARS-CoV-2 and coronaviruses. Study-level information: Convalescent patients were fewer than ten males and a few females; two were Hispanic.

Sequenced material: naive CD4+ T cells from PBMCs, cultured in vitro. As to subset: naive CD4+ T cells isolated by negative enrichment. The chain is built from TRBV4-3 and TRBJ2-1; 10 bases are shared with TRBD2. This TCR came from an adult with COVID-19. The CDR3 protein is CASSLGLAVSSYNEQFF. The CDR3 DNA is TGCGCCAGCAGCCTCGGACTAGCGGTAAGCTCCTACAATGAGCAGTTCTTC.